The 25 T cell receptor beta chains below all came from one sample that was sequenced in a study of OX40 agonist ivuxolimab in advanced cancers. Produced via immunoSEQ multiplex PCR; TCRdb's table is partial and in-frame only. This table holds fewer than 70,000 clones, 80% to 90% found once. The sample was CD4+ or CD8+ T cells sorted from blood, taken in a trial of the OX40 agonist ivuxolimab. Every receptor here comes from an adult with an advanced solid tumor such as melanoma, head and neck, liver or kidney cancer.

The chain combines TRBV11-1 with TRBJ1-2, with D perhaps TRBD1 (6 bases). V lost 2 bases and J 8 bases, leaving 12 bases between the germline ends. The length of the CDR3 is 13 residues. Germline V CDR1 and CDR2: SGHAT, FQDESV (reference sequence). CDR3 sequence (DNA): TGTGCCAGCAGCTTACCTGCAGGGGAAGGCTACACCTTC. Translated: CASSLPAGEGYTF.

The V gene is TRBV10-3, the J gene TRBJ2-1, with TRBD1 matching over 10 bases. The CDR3 totals 18 residues. CDR1 and CDR2 from the germline V gene are ENHRY and SYGVKD. After removal of 3 bases from V and 3 bases from J, the junction contained 11 bases not matched to a gene. CDR3 sequence reads: CAISDRDRGFLDYNEQFF. CDR3 coding DNA: TGTGCCATCAGTGATCGGGACAGGGGATTTTTAGACTACAATGAGCAGTTCTTC.

The J gene is TRBJ2-2, the V gene TRBV7-9; D tentatively reads TRBD1 or TRBD2 (6 bases each). V dropped 8 bases and J dropped 7 bases, with 17 bases sitting between them. The V gene's germline CDR1 is SEHNR and CDR2 FQNEAQ (reference sequence). The length of the CDR3 is 14 residues. The CDR3 is CASVRGRINGELFF. DNA of the CDR3: TGTGCCAGCGTCCGGGGGCGAATTAACGGGGAGCTGTTTTTT.

This chain links TRBV7-6 with TRBJ2-7, with TRBD2 matching over 7 bases. The CDR3 is 15 amino acids. Germline CDR1 and CDR2: SGHVS and FNYEAQ. V shed 5 bases and J 4 bases; nucleotides not matched to a gene: 11. CDR3 bases: TGTGCCAGCAGCGCCAGCGGGGTAAGGGCTTACGAGCAGTACTTC. Protein product: CASSASGVRAYEQYF. The full variable domain, its missing parts supplied by reference TRBV7-6 and TRBJ2-7, is GAGVSQSPRYKVTKRGQDVALRCDPISGHVSLYWYRQALGQGPEFLTYFNYEAQQDKSGLPNDRFSAERPEGSISTLTIQRTEQRDSAMYRCASSASGVRAYEQYFGPGTRLTVT.

J is TRBJ2-1 and V is TRBV9, with 8 positions matching TRBD1. This CDR3 is built from 15 residues. Trimming took 3 bases from V and 2 from J; bases not matched to a gene: 4. Germline CDR1 reads SGDLS; CDR2 reads YYNGEE. This CDR3 reads CASSGGDRTYNEQFF. CDR3 sequence (DNA): TGTGCCAGCAGCGGGGGGGACAGGACCTACAATGAGCAGTTCTTC.

In DNA, the CDR3 is TGTGCCAGCAGTCTTACTAGGGACAATGAGCAGTTCTTC. Protein sequence: CASSLTRDNEQFF. The chain couples TRBV5-4 to TRBJ2-1, with a possible D match to TRBD2 (5 bases). Trimming removed 5 bases at V and 5 bases at J, with 11 bases between. The CDR3 is 13 amino acids. The V gene's germline CDR1 is SGHNT and CDR2 YYREEE (reference sequence).

The chain recombines TRBV6-1 with TRBJ1-1; D ambiguous. CDR1 MNHNS and CDR2 SASEGT come from the germline V gene. Trimming removed 8 bases from V and 4 bases from J, with 14 bases in between. The CDR3 runs 13 residues. In DNA, the CDR3 is TGTGCCAGCCACCAACCGCCCGGCACTGAAGCTTTCTTT. It translates to CASHQPPGTEAFF.

This clone is judged medium-sized. V and J are TRBV19 and TRBJ2-7; D is possibly TRBD1 (6 bases). Per the germline V gene, CDR1 is LNHDA and CDR2 is SQIVND (reference sequence). The CDR3 is made up of 14 amino acids. Trimming shortened V by 10 bases and J by 2 bases, and 18 bases separated the two germline ends. This CDR3 reads CATGDRTDTYEQYF. CDR3 bases: TGTGCCACCGGTGACAGGACAGATACCTACGAGCAGTACTTC.

The gene calls are TRBV23-1 and TRBJ1-2; D remains ambiguous. TRBV23-1 is labeled an ORF, and its function is uncertain. Trimming left V 4 bases short and J 8 bases short, with 11 bases between. The CDR3 has 12 amino acids. Here the CDR3 reads CASSRSVSGYTF. The CDR3 DNA sequence: TGCGCCAGCAGTCGCTCAGTATCAGGCTACACCTTC.

The chain recombines TRBV28 with TRBJ2-1, with D unclear. The ends were cut back, 6 bases at V and 4 bases at J, with 19 bases in the middle. CDR3 size: 16 residues. Germline V lookup: CDR1 MDHEN, CDR2 SYDVKM. CDR3 in DNA: TGTGCCAGCAGGGGCCCTACCCCTCGAACTTACAATGAGCAGTTCTTC. This translates into CASRGPTPRTYNEQFF.

This chain links TRBV6-5 with TRBJ2-2; 9 positions agree with TRBD1. J was trimmed by 4 bases and V by 6 bases; bases with no gene match: 6. CDR1 and CDR2 from the germline V gene are MNHEY and SVGAGI. This CDR3 is 15 amino acids long. CDR3 sequence reads: CASRPGDRVTGELFF. The DNA for the CDR3 is TGTGCCAGCAGACCCGGGGACAGGGTCACCGGGGAGCTGTTTTTT.

This clone has just one count. This chain connects TRBV7-9 to TRBJ1-3; D ambiguous. Between the trimmed V and J ends, which lost 5 bases and 3 bases, there was a span of 5 bases. Germline lookup yields CDR1 SEHNR and CDR2 FQNEAQ (reference sequence). This CDR3 spans 12 amino acids. CDR3 protein: CASSASGNTIYF. CDR3 bases: TGTGCCAGCAGCGCCAGTGGAAACACCATATATTTT. The full variable domain, completed using reference TRBV7-9 and TRBJ1-3, is DTGVSQNPRHKITKRGQNVTFRCDPISEHNRLYWYRQTLGQGPEFLTYFQNEAQLEKSRLLSDRFSAERPKGSFSTLEIQRTEQGDSAMYLCASSASGNTIYFGEGSWLTVV.

The chain has TRBV11-2 and TRBJ1-2; the match to TRBD1 covers 8 bases. The CDR3 consists of 14 residues. J was trimmed by 3 bases and V by 5 bases; bases with no gene match: 5. Germline V gene sequence: CDR1 SGHAT, CDR2 FQNNGV. CDR3 nucleotide sequence: TGTGCCAGCAGCCTCAACAGGGGGGACTATGGCTACACCTTC. It is translated as CASSLNRGDYGYTF.

The chain recombines TRBV5-4 with TRBJ1-1, with 7 bases lining up with TRBD1. J was trimmed by 0 bases and V by 4 bases; bases with no gene match: 6. This CDR3 comprises 15 residues. Per the germline V gene, CDR1 is SGHNT and CDR2 is YYREEE (reference sequence). DNA of the CDR3: TGTGCCAGCAGCCCGGCCGGGACAGTGAACACTGAAGCTTTCTTT. Translating gives CASSPAGTVNTEAFF.

The chain is built from TRBV9 and TRBJ2-1, with D hard to call. The V end lost 7 bases, the J end lost 7 bases, and 15 bases lay between the germline ends. The CDR3 sequence is 13 residues long. Germline CDR1 reads SGDLS; CDR2 reads YYNGEE. This chain's CDR3 is CASATAPGNEQFF. CDR3 nucleotide sequence: TGTGCCAGCGCCACCGCCCCCGGGAATGAGCAGTTCTTC.

This clone was detected only once. The chain recombines TRBV7-9 with TRBJ1-2; perhaps TRBD1 as D (5 bases). Germline CDR1 SEHNR, CDR2 FQNEAQ (reference sequence). The CDR3 totals 13 residues. Trimming stripped 5 bases from V and 4 bases from J, with 11 bases between. This CDR3 is CASSVGGSYGYTF. CDR3 in DNA: TGTGCCAGCAGCGTCGGGGGGTCCTATGGCTACACCTTC.

The CDR3 loop reads CSVAYRSNTGELFF. Written as DNA, the CDR3 is TGCAGCGTTGCATACAGGTCGAACACCGGGGAGCTGTTTTTT. This chain joins TRBV29-1 and TRBJ2-2, with D possibly TRBD1 on 5 matching bases. Germline CDR1 reads SQVTM; CDR2 reads ANQGSEA. The CDR3 spans 14 residues. The V end was cut by 4 bases, the J end by 0 bases, with 9 bases between.

The rearrangement uses TRBV18 and TRBJ2-6; D gene uncertain. The CDR3 totals 18 residues. Germline lookup yields CDR1 KGHSH and CDR2 LQKENI. The V gene lost 6 bases and the J gene lost 0 bases, with 18 bases spanning the gap. CDR3 sequence: CASSISYIQLSGANVLTF. CDR3 nucleotides: TGTGCCAGCTCGATAAGTTACATCCAGCTCTCTGGGGCCAACGTCCTGACTTTC.

The rearrangement uses TRBV7-3 and TRBJ2-3; 7 nucleotides line up with TRBD2. Germline CDR1 SGHTA, CDR2 FQGTGA. The V and J ends lost 2 bases and 3 bases, in that order; junction bases with no gene match: 8. This CDR3 has 16 residues. The CDR3 coding sequence is TGTGCCAGCAGCTTAGGCCCTAGCGGAGGGACAGATACGCAGTATTTT. This gives the protein CASSLGPSGGTDTQYF.

V and J are TRBV9 and TRBJ1-4; no definite D call. The CDR3 consists of 13 residues. Trimming pared 0 bases from V and 3 bases from J, leaving 3 bases between. Germline CDR1 SGDLS, CDR2 YYNGEE. CDR3 DNA: TGTGCCAGCAGCGTAGAGTCTAATGAAAAACTGTTTTTT. It encodes CASSVESNEKLFF.

The gene calls are TRBV28 and TRBJ2-7; D ambiguous. Looked up from germline, CDR1 is MDHEN and CDR2 is SYDVKM. The V end was cut by 7 bases, the J end by 2 bases, with 15 bases between. This CDR3 region has 14 residues. This CDR3 is CASTRGGIAYEQYF. The CDR3 bases are TGTGCCAGCACCCGTGGCGGAATTGCCTACGAGCAGTACTTC.

The chain joins TRBV5-6 to TRBJ2-7; possibly TRBD1 for D (6 bases). Germline V gene lookup returns CDR1 SGHDT and CDR2 YYEEEE. The CDR3 runs to 15 residues. V gave up 5 bases and J gave up 3 bases, with 18 bases separating them. In DNA, the CDR3 is TGTGCCAGCAGTTATGACAGGTTGGGGTACTACGAGCAGTACTTC. It encodes CASSYDRLGYYEQYF.

CDR3: CASLGPGLARSYEQYF. The CDR3, as DNA: TGTGCCAGCTTAGGACCGGGACTAGCGCGCTCCTACGAGCAGTACTTC. This rearrangement joins TRBV28 to TRBJ2-7, with 10 nucleotides matching TRBD2. V shed 8 bases, J shed 0 bases, and the junction held 10 bases outside the gene matches. Per the germline V gene, CDR1 is MDHEN and CDR2 is SYDVKM. The CDR3 extends over 16 amino acids.

CDR3 nucleotides: TGTGCCAGCAGCGTAGAGGGGGCCAGCAACCTACTCTATGGCTACACCTTC. It translates to CASSVEGASNLLYGYTF. This chain links TRBV9 with TRBJ1-2, with 7 bases identical to TRBD1. CDR3 length: 17 amino acids. After removal of 0 bases from V and 4 bases from J, the junction contained 12 bases not matched to a gene. Germline CDR1 and CDR2: SGDLS and YYNGEE.

The CDR3: CASSSNRDHTEAFF. The CDR3 nucleotides are TGTGCCAGCAGCTCAAACAGGGATCACACTGAAGCTTTCTTT. The genes are TRBV5-4 and TRBJ1-1; possibly TRBD1 for D (6 bases). CDR1 is SGHNT, CDR2 YYREEE, per germline (reference sequence). The CDR3 extends over 14 amino acids. V was shortened by 3 bases and J by 3 bases, with 12 bases between the two germline ends.